This T cell receptor beta chain was recovered during a study of identical twins. This clonotype appeared many times. Its antigen is not known. Study-wide points: The same donors were not followed; conclusions instead depended on cross-sectional statistical analysis.

TCRdb used MiXCR to reprocess the 5' RACE reads, holding one entry per CDR3 protein. The sample yields under 500,000 distinct CDR3 sequences, 13% to 15% seen once. Trimming cost V 3 bases and J 4 bases; bases outside gene matches: 7. Per the germline V gene, CDR1 is LGHNA and CDR2 is YNFKEQ. The CDR3 has 16 residues. With no exceptions, donors were healthy Caucasians. These data also featured in a second study, about yellow fever vaccine responses in identical twins.

The sample taken for sequencing was CD4+ T cells sorted from blood. The clonotype originates from a woman aged 18-35 years in good health. V gene TRBV4-2 combines with J gene TRBJ1-1, with TRBD1 matching 11 bases. In DNA form, the CDR3 reads TGTGCCAGCAGCCAGCCAACCGGGACAGGGGGCACTGAAGCTTTCTTT. Translated, it gives CASSQPTGTGGTEAFF.